This T cell receptor (beta chain) came from a study of beta chain features in type 1 diabetes. Study-level points and caveats: When VDJ junctions were examined, type 1 diabetes patients showed fewer insertions and more deletions. Cells that show high TCR expression could be over-represented by cDNA sequencing. TCRB CDR3s were moderately but significantly shorter in Type 1 diabetes patients in all four CD4+ subsets.

A remark on this clone: Its specificity is unknown.

Reverse transcribing all isolated RNA meant expressed TCRB transcripts were sequenced. Repertoires were generated with immunoSEQ multiplex PCR, while TCRdb's copy carries only in-frame clones and drops some. The sample shows some 270,000 clones, 12% to 15% of them seen only once. Germline CDR1 and CDR2: SGHAT and FQNNGV. The CDR3 covers 13 residues. Trimming took 7 bases from V and 5 from J; bases not matched to a gene: 7. CD45RO/CCR7/CD25/CD127/CD95/CD27 sorting isolated CD4+ naive, central memory, regulatory and stem cell-like memory cells. The rearrangement links TRBV11-2 to TRBJ2-5; 7 bases match TRBD2. This TCR came from a woman aged 40 to 50 in good health. Sample: naive CD4+ T cells from blood. For the CDR3, the DNA is TGTGCCAGCACTGGGAGGGGTAGGGAGACCCAGTACTTC. Protein sequence: CASTGRGRETQYF.